This TCR beta chain was obtained from a study of T cells after posttransplantation cyclophosphamide. Only in-frame clones appear in the TCRdb table, and some are missing; sequencing was by immunoSEQ multiplex PCR. The sample includes some 50,000 clones, none of them occurring once. Findings and limits, study-wide: Donor-recipient repertoire similarity was low at 1-2 months, rising over year one.

Trimming shortened V by 3 bases and J by 2 bases, and 7 bases separated the two germline ends. CDR3 size: 14 residues. Germline CDR1 SGHTA, CDR2 FQGNSA. This clone was detected ten times or more. Its antigen remains unidentified. The V and J genes are TRBV7-2 and TRBJ2-2; D is ambiguous. The TCR was taken from a man between 40 and 49 years old in good health, CMV-negative, and a related stem cell transplant donor. The sample taken for sequencing was PBMCs. Here the CDR3 reads CASSLNSNTGELFF. The CDR3, as DNA: TGTGCCAGCAGCTTGAACAGTAACACCGGGGAGCTGTTTTTT.